The clone carrying this T cell receptor (beta chain) was seen a handful of times. Its antigen is not known. This specimen belongs to a study of response to subunit inactivated influenza vaccine. Study outcomes and limitations: Few additional T cells are recruited per seasonal influenza vaccination, authors suggested.

TCRdb passed the RT-PCR reads through MiXCR, listing each CDR3 protein once. The data contain approximately 520,000 distinct CDR3 sequences, 16% of them singletons. CDR1 and CDR2 from the germline V gene are DFQATT and SNEGSKA (reference sequence). V gave up 5 bases and J gave up 5 bases, with 10 bases separating them. The CDR3 is 11 residues long. This sequence was found in a man aged 50 to 69 who received an inactivated influenza vaccine. The sequenced sample was CD4+ T cells sorted from PBMCs, obtained roughly 24 months after vaccination. The V gene is TRBV20-1, the J gene TRBJ2-7; D remains ambiguous. Here the CDR3 reads CSAGPPDEQYF. In nucleotides, the CDR3 is TGCAGTGCTGGACCTCCGGACGAGCAGTACTTC.